The T cell receptor beta chain described here comes from a study of CD8+ T cells in alopecia areata. Treatment reported: oral pan-JAK inhibitor, 5-10 mg twice daily. The study team obtained lesional scalp punch biopsies and peripheral blood from alopecia areata patients. Sequencing used cDNA as its template, made by extracting RNA and reverse transcribing it. Clones were sequenced by immunoSEQ multiplex PCR, and TCRdb holds only the in-frame ones, with some missing. The sample lists 150,000 to 200,000 clones, 50% to 75% occurring once. The ends were cut back, 1 base at V and 3 bases at J, with 7 bases in the middle. The germline V gene has CDR1 SGHTA and CDR2 FQGNSA. CDR3 length: 13 amino acids.

The rearrangement joins TRBV7-2 to TRBJ2-7; D unclear. This TCR derives from a human donor with alopecia areata. The sample in question was CD4+ T cells sorted from blood, obtained at approximately week 56, from a patient treated with tofacitinib. The CDR3 is CASSLGLYYEQYF. CDR3 nucleotides: TGTGCCAGCAGCTTAGGTCTCTACTACGAGCAGTACTTC.